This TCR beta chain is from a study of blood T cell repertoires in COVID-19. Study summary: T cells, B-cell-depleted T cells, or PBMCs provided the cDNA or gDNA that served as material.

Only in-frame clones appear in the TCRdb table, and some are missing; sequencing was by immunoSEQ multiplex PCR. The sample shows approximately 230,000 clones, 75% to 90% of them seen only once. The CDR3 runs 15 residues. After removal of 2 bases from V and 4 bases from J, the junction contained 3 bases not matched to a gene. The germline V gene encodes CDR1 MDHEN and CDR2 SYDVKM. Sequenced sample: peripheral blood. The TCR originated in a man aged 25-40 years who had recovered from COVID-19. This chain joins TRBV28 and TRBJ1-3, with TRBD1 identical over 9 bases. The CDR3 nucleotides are TGTGCCAGCAGTTTAGGGGACAGGGTAGGAAACACCATATATTTT. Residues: CASSLGDRVGNTIYF. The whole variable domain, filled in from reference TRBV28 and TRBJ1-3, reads DVKVTQSSRYLVKRTGEKVFLECVQDMDHENMFWYRQDPGLGLRLIYFSYDVKMKEKGDIPEGYSVSREKKERFSLILESASTNQTSMYLCASSLGDRVGNTIYFGEGSWLTVV.